There are a few counts of the clone carrying this TCR beta chain. Its target is not known. This record comes from a study of metastatic and nonmetastatic thyroid tumors. Study in general: Comparison of repertoires was carried out across blood and tumor or nodule tissue from malignant and benign thyroid patients.

Ahead of thyroid surgery, no patient had received treatment of any kind. With MiXCR, TCRdb reprocessed the PCR reads. This sample has 15,000 to 20,000 clones; less than 40% occur once, and the top ten carry 17%. Findings of the study overall: Versus benign nodules, malignant thyroid tumors reportedly had significantly higher TCR beta diversity, in blood and tumor.

The sample consisted of tumor tissue. The source is a female donor with papillary thyroid cancer or a benign thyroid nodule (not recorded which). Some clones in this sample may be carry-over from other donors' samples.

The CDR3 protein is CASSPSQPSSYNEQFF. In DNA form, the CDR3 reads TGTGCCAGCTCACCCTCCCAACCGAGCTCCTACAATGAGCAGTTCTTC. J is TRBJ2-1 and V is TRBV18, with D uncertain. Trimming cost V 3 bases and J 0 bases, with 12 bases left between them. Per the germline V gene, CDR1 is KGHSH and CDR2 is LQKENI. There are 16 residues in the CDR3.